Below, 5 T cell receptor beta chains from the same sample are listed, as sequenced in a study of blood T cell repertoires in COVID-19. Assay: immunoSEQ multiplex PCR; the TCRdb copy retains only in-frame clones and omits some. This sample has some 450,000 clones, with approximately 90% found just once. The specimen was peripheral blood. The source of these receptors is a man in his late teens or twenties with COVID-19, enrolled during active disease.

The chain has TRBV2 and TRBJ2-5; D gene uncertain. CDR1 is SNHLY, CDR2 FYNNEI, per germline. V dropped 8 bases and J dropped 6 bases, with 13 bases sitting between them. The length of the CDR3 is 12 residues. CDR3 in amino acids: CASGPGPQTQYF. As DNA, the CDR3 is TGTGCCAGCGGTCCCGGTCCACAGACCCAGTACTTC.

V usage is TRBV7-3 and J usage is TRBJ2-7; tentative D call: TRBD1 (6 bases). The ends were cut back, 2 bases at V and 5 bases at J, with 16 bases in the middle. The CDR3 sequence is 15 residues long. Germline assignment: CDR1 SGHTA and CDR2 FQGTGA. The CDR3: CASSLGGTGSNEQYF. In DNA, the CDR3 is TGTGCCAGCAGCTTAGGGGGTACAGGGTCTAACGAGCAGTACTTC.

The chain recombines TRBV6-1 with TRBJ1-6; a possible D gene is TRBD1 (6 bases). The CDR3 spans 15 residues. Trimming removed 2 bases at V and 8 bases at J, with 13 bases between. Germline CDR1 MNHNS, CDR2 SASEGT. CDR3 sequence reads: CASSELAGADSPLHF. DNA of the CDR3: TGTGCCAGCAGTGAACTAGCGGGGGCCGATTCACCCCTCCACTTT.

The V call is TRBV2, the J call TRBJ2-5, with TRBD2 matching 9 bases. Germline V gene data show CDR1 as SNHLY and CDR2 as FYNNEI. V lost 8 bases, J lost 4 bases, and 8 bases stayed unmatched. The CDR3 runs to 14 residues. The CDR3 region has the DNA TGTGCCAGCGCGCGGGGGGGCCATGGAGAGACCCAGTACTTC. Amino acids: CASARGGHGETQYF.

This clone was seen only once. The chain employs TRBV6-6 and TRBJ2-7; D possibly corresponds to TRBD2 (6 bases). Germline-derived CDR1 and CDR2 are MNHNY and SVGAGI (reference sequence). Trimming left V 8 bases short and J 3 bases short, with 14 bases between. The CDR3 covers 13 residues. Here the CDR3 reads CASHSGWVYEQYF. The CDR3 DNA sequence: TGTGCCAGCCATAGCGGTTGGGTCTACGAGCAGTACTTC.